One TCR beta chain is described in this entry. This CDR3 has 13 residues. In germline, CDR1 is SEHNR, CDR2 FQNEAQ (reference sequence). The germline V and J ends were trimmed by 1 base and 7 bases, with 10 bases remaining between them. This specimen belongs to a study of blood T cell repertoires in COVID-19. Turning to the study itself: PBMCs, B-cell-depleted T cells, or T cells were the source of the cDNA or gDNA that made up the material.

Some clones are missing from TCRdb's copy, which holds only in-frame ones; the method was immunoSEQ multiplex PCR. The sample records almost 50,000 clones, 65% to 80% being singletons. Sequenced input: peripheral blood. This clonotype was sampled from a man between 65 and 79 years old with acute or convalescent COVID-19. The chain uses TRBV7-9 and TRBJ1-1, with D possibly TRBD1 on 5 matching bases. The CDR3 nucleotides read TGTGCCAGCAGCTTAGTGAGGGGACTTGAAGCTTTCTTT. Protein: CASSLVRGLEAFF.